The rows below give T cell receptor beta chains drawn from one sample of a study of OX40 agonist ivuxolimab in advanced cancers. Only in-frame clones appear in the TCRdb table, and some are missing; sequencing was by immunoSEQ multiplex PCR. The profile covers some 80,000 clones, with 92% appearing a single time and about 8.6% taken by the ten largest. The sequenced sample was CD4+ or CD8+ T cells sorted from blood, obtained in a trial of the OX40 agonist ivuxolimab. Every receptor here comes from an adult with an advanced solid tumor such as melanoma, head and neck, liver or kidney cancer. The CDR3 runs from the conserved cysteine through the conserved F or W. Fields, in order: V gene, clone size, J gene, D gene, CDR3 protein, CDR3 DNA. The D gene is left open where the match is weak. Size is stated for part of the rows, as once, few or many counts, or as a class when the clone is expanded.

v_call: TRBV6-4
clone_size: NA
j_call: TRBJ2-3
d_call: NA
cdr3_aa: CASSAGSTDTQYF
cdr3_nt: TGTGCCAGCAGTGCAGGCAGCACAGATACGCAGTATTTT

v_call: TRBV9
clone_size: NA
j_call: TRBJ1-2
d_call: NA
cdr3_aa: CASSVGDGDYGYTF
cdr3_nt: TGTGCCAGCAGCGTAGGAGACGGAGACTATGGCTACACCTTC

v_call: TRBV29-1
clone_size: few
j_call: TRBJ1-2
d_call: TRBD1
cdr3_aa: CSVEGTGSNYGYTF
cdr3_nt: TGCAGCGTTGAAGGGACAGGATCCAACTATGGCTACACCTTC

v_call: TRBV15
clone_size: NA
j_call: TRBJ2-1
d_call: NA
cdr3_aa: CATIVLRGSSYNEQFF
cdr3_nt: TGTGCCACCATCGTTCTACGGGGGAGCTCCTACAATGAGCAGTTCTTC

v_call: TRBV4-1
clone_size: NA
j_call: TRBJ2-7
d_call: NA
cdr3_aa: CASSPRTTTYEQYF
cdr3_nt: TGCGCCAGCAGCCCCAGGACTACAACCTACGAGCAGTACTTC

v_call: TRBV4-3
clone_size: NA
j_call: TRBJ1-1
d_call: TRBD1
cdr3_aa: CASSQDKAGGKVEAFF
cdr3_nt: TGCGCCAGCAGCCAAGATAAAGCAGGGGGCAAGGTTGAAGCTTTCTTT

v_call: TRBV5-8
clone_size: NA
j_call: TRBJ2-1
d_call: TRBD2
cdr3_aa: CASSRGLAGVTDYNEQFF
cdr3_nt: TGTGCCAGCAGCAGAGGACTAGCGGGGGTGACGGATTACAATGAGCAGTTCTTC

v_call: TRBV6-1
clone_size: once
j_call: TRBJ2-2
d_call: NA
cdr3_aa: CASSDIPPGDTGELFF
cdr3_nt: TGTGCCAGCAGTGATATACCCCCTGGGGACACCGGGGAGCTGTTTTTT

v_call: TRBV5-1
clone_size: NA
j_call: TRBJ2-5
d_call: NA
cdr3_aa: CASSPSPGTVETQYF
cdr3_nt: TGCGCCAGCAGCCCCAGCCCCGGGACGGTAGAGACCCAGTACTTC

v_call: TRBV19
clone_size: NA
j_call: TRBJ1-5
d_call: TRBD1
cdr3_aa: CASSLQGAQPQHF
cdr3_nt: TGTGCCAGTAGTCTACAGGGGGCTCAGCCCCAGCATTTT

v_call: TRBV9
clone_size: NA
j_call: TRBJ2-7
d_call: TRBD2
cdr3_aa: CASSLASGGYEQYF
cdr3_nt: TGTGCCAGCAGCTTAGCTAGCGGGGGCTACGAGCAGTACTTC

v_call: TRBV4-3
clone_size: NA
j_call: TRBJ2-1
d_call: NA
cdr3_aa: CASSQVLDSYNEQFF
cdr3_nt: TGCGCCAGCAGCCAAGTTTTAGACAGCTACAATGAGCAGTTCTTC

v_call: TRBV29-1
clone_size: NA
j_call: TRBJ1-3
d_call: NA
cdr3_aa: CSVGSGSGNTIYF
cdr3_nt: TGCAGCGTTGGATCCGGCTCTGGAAACACCATATATTTT

v_call: TRBV5-6
clone_size: NA
j_call: TRBJ1-1
d_call: NA
cdr3_aa: CASSSPGSWDTEAFF
cdr3_nt: TGTGCCAGCAGCTCACCGGGGAGCTGGGACACTGAAGCTTTCTTT

v_call: TRBV5-1
clone_size: NA
j_call: TRBJ2-4
d_call: NA
cdr3_aa: CASSLEGINIQYF
cdr3_nt: TGCGCCAGCAGCTTGGAAGGGATTAACATTCAGTACTTC

v_call: TRBV5-1
clone_size: NA
j_call: TRBJ2-6
d_call: TRBD2
cdr3_aa: CASSLEPAGALSSGANVLTF
cdr3_nt: TGCGCCAGCAGCTTGGAACCAGCGGGGGCGCTTAGCTCTGGGGCCAACGTCCTGACTTTC

v_call: TRBV5-6
clone_size: NA
j_call: TRBJ2-1
d_call: NA
cdr3_aa: CASSFGSGGMYNEQFF
cdr3_nt: TGTGCCAGCAGCTTCGGATCCGGCGGTATGTACAATGAGCAGTTCTTC

v_call: TRBV27
clone_size: few
j_call: TRBJ2-1
d_call: TRBD2
cdr3_aa: CASSLSSSGGPEQFF
cdr3_nt: TGTGCCAGCAGTTTATCGTCTAGCGGGGGGCCAGAGCAGTTCTTC

v_call: TRBV27
clone_size: NA
j_call: TRBJ2-7
d_call: TRBD1
cdr3_aa: CASSLGQGGYEQYF
cdr3_nt: TGTGCCAGCAGTTTGGGACAGGGGGGTTACGAGCAGTACTTC